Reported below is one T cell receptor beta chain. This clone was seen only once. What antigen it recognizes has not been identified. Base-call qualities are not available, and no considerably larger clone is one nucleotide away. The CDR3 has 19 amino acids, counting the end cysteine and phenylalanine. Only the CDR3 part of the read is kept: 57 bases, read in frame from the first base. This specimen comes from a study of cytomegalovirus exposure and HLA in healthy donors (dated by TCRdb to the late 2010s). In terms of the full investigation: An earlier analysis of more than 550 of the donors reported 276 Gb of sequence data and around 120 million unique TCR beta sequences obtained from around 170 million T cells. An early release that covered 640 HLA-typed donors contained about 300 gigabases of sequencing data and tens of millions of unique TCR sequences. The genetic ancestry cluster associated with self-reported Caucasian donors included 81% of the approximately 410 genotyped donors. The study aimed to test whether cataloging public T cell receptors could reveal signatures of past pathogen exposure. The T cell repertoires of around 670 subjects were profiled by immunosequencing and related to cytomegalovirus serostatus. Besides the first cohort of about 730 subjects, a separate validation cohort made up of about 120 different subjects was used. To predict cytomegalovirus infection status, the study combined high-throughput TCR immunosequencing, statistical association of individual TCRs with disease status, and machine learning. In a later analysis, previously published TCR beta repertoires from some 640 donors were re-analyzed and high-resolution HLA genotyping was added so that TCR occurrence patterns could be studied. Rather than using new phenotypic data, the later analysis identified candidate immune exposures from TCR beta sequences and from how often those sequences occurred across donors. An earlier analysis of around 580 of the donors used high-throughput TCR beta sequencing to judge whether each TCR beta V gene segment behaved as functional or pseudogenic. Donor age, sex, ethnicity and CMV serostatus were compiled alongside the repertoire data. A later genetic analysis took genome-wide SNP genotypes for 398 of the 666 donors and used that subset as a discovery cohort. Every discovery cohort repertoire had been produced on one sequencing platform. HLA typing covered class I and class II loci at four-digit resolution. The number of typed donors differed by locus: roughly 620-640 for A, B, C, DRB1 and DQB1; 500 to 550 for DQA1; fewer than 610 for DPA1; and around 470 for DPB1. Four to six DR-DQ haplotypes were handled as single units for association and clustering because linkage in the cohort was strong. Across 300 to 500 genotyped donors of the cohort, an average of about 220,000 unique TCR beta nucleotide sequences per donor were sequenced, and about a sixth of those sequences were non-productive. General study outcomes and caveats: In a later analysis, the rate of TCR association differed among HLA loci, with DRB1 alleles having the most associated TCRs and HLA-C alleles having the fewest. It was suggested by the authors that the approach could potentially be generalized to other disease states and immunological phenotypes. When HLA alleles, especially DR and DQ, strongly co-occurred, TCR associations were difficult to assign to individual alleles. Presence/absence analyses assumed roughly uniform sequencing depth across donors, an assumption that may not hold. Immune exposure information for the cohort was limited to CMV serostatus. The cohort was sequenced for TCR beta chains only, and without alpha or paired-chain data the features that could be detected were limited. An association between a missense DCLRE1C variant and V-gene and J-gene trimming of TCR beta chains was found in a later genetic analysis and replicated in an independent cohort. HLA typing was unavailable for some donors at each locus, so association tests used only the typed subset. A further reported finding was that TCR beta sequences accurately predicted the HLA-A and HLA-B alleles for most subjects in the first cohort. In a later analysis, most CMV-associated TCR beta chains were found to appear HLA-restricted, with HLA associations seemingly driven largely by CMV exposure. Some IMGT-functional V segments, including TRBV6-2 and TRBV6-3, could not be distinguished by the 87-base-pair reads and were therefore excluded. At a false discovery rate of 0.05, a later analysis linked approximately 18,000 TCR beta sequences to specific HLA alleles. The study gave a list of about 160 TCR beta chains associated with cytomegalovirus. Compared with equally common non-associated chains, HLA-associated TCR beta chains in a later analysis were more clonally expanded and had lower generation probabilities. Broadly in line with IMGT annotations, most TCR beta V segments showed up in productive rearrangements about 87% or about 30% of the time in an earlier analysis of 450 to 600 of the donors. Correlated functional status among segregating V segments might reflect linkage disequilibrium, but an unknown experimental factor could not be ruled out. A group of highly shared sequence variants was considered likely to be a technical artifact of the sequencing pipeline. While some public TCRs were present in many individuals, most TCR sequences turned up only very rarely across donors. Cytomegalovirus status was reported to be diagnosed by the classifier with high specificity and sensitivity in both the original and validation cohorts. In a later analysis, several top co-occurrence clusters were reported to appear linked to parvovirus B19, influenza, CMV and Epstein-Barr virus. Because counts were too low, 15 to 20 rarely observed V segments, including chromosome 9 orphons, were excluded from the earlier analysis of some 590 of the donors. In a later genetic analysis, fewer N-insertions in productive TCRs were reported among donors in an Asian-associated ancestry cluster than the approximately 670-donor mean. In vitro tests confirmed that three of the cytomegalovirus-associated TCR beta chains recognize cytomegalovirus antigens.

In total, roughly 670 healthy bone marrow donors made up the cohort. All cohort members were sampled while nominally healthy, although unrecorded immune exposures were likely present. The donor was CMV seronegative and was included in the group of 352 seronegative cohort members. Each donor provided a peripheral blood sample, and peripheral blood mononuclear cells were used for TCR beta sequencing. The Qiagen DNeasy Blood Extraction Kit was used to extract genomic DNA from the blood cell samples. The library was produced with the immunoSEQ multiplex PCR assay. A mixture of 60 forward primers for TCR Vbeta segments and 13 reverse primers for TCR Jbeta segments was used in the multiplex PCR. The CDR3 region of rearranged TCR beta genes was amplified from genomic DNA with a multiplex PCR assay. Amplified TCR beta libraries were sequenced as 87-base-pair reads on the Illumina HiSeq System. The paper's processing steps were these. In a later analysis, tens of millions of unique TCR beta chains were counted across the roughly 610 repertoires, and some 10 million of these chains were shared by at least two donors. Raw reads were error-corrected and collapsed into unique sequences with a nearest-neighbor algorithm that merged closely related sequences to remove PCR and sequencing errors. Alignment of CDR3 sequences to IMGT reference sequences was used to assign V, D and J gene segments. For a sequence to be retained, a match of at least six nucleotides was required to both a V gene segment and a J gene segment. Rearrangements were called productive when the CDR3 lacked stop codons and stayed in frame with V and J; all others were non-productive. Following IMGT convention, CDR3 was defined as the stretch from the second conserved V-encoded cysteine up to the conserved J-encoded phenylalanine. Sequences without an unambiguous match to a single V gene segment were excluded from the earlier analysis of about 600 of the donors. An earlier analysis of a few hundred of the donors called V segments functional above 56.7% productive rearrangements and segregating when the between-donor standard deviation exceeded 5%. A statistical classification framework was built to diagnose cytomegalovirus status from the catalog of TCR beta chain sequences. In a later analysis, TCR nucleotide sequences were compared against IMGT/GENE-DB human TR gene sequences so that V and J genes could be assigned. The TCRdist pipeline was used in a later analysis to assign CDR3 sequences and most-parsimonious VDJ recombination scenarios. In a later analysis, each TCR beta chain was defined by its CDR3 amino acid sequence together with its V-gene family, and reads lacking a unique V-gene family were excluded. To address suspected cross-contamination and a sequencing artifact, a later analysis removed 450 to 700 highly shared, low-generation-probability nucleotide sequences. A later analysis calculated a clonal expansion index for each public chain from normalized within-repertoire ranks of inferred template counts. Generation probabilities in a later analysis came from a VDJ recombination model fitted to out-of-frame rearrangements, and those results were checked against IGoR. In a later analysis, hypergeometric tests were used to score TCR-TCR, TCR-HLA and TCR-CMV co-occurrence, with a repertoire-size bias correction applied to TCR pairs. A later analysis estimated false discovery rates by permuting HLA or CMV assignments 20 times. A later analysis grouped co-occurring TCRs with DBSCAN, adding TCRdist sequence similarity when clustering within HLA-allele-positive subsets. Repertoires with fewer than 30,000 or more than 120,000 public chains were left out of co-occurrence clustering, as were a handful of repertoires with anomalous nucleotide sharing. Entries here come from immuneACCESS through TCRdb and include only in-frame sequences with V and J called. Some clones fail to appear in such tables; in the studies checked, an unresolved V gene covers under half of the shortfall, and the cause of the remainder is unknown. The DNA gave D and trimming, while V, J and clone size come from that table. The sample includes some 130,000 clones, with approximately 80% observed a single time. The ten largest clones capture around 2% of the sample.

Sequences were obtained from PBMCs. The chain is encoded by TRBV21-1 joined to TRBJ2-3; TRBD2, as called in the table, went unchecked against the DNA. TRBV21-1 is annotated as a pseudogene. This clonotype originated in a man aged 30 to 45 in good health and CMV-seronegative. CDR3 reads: CASSKVEGTSGMRGDTQYF. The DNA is TGTGCCAGCAGCAAGGTGGAGGGGACTAGCGGGATGAGGGGAGATACGCAGTATTTT.